The present entry profiles one TCR beta chain with its context. What it recognizes is unknown. This entry belongs to a study of cytomegalovirus exposure and HLA in healthy donors. Germline loops: CDR1 GTSNPN, CDR2 SVGIG (reference sequence). This CDR3 region has 15 residues. With V trimmed by 2 bases and J by 2 bases, 3 bases remained unmatched. Both 60 Vbeta primers and 13 Jbeta primers went into the PCR. Some clones are missing from TCRdb's copy, which holds only in-frame ones; the method was immunoSEQ multiplex PCR. Among some 250,000 clones listed, about 81% were seen once. Findings and limits, study-wide: A later analysis reportedly identified an Asian-associated ancestry cluster as carrying fewer N-insertions than the approximately 640-donor mean. Roughly uniform depth of sequencing across donors was assumed in presence/absence analyses. An analysis was carried out at a later point. It showed that HLA-associated TCR beta chains were more clonally expanded than equally common non-associated chains. A later analysis found most CMV-associated TCR beta chains apparently HLA-restricted.

Sequenced input: PBMCs. The TCR originated in a middle-aged woman in good health and CMV-seropositive. The chain is built from TRBV30 and TRBJ2-1; 10 nucleotides agree with TRBD2. This CDR3 is CAWSKLAGAYNEQFF. CDR3 nucleotides: TGTGCCTGGAGTAAGCTAGCGGGGGCCTACAATGAGCAGTTCTTC.